A single sample is the source of the 17 T cell receptor beta chains below, sequenced in a study of blood T cell repertoires in COVID-19. The table came from immunoSEQ multiplex PCR; TCRdb's copy has only in-frame clones and leaves some out. The repertoire holds roughly 400,000 clones, with approximately 88% as singletons. Sequencing was carried out using PBMCs or T cells enriched from blood (not recorded which). These receptors were obtained from a middle-aged woman with acute COVID-19.

The rearrangement links TRBV19 to TRBJ1-5; 8 bases align to TRBD1. The CDR3 has 15 amino acids. Germline values: CDR1 LNHDA, CDR2 SQIVND (reference sequence). Trimming took 7 bases from V and 2 from J; bases not matched to a gene: 7. CDR3: CASNLDRVGNQPQHF. The CDR3 nucleotides are TGTGCCAGTAACCTGGACAGGGTCGGCAATCAGCCCCAGCATTTT.

This clone was detected only a few times. The CDR3 end shows no conserved phenylalanine or tryptophan, and so a read error is likely. Because the CDR3's place on the DNA is in doubt, the DNA is left out and the CDR3 is given as listed by TCRdb. The gene calls are TRBV5-6 and TRBJ1-2. The length of the CDR3 is 13 amino acids, counting both ends. Per germline, CDR1 SGHDT and CDR2 YYEEEE. CDR3 protein: CASSLGQGTVSWL.

The rearrangement uses TRBV6-5 and TRBJ2-7, with 9 nucleotides matching TRBD1. The CDR3 runs 15 residues. The ends lost 8 bases at V and 1 base at J; junction bases unmatched: 9. In germline, CDR1 is MNHEY, CDR2 SVGAGI. DNA of the CDR3: TGTGCCAGCTCGCGAGCCGGGACAGGGTCCTACGAGCAGTACTTC. Protein sequence: CASSRAGTGSYEQYF.

The V gene is TRBV5-8, the J gene TRBJ1-6; tentative D call: TRBD1 (6 bases). The CDR3 has 17 amino acids. The V end was cut by 2 bases, the J end by 3 bases, with 15 bases between. Germline loops: CDR1 SGHTS, CDR2 YDEGEE. The CDR3 region is CASSFGITGNYNSPLHF. CDR3 bases: TGTGCCAGCAGCTTTGGGATTACAGGGAACTATAATTCACCCCTCCACTTT.

This chain links TRBV5-1 with TRBJ2-3; 12 bases are a match to TRBD1. The CDR3 sequence is 19 residues long. After removal of 4 bases from V and 4 bases from J, the junction contained 16 bases not matched to a gene. From germline, CDR1 is SGHRS and CDR2 YFSETQ. The CDR3 spells CASSRQPGQGAYLSDTQYF. In DNA, the CDR3 is TGCGCCAGCAGCCGACAACCGGGACAGGGGGCTTATCTGTCAGATACGCAGTATTTT.

The chain uses TRBV7-9 and TRBJ2-5; D ambiguous. The CDR3 runs to 16 residues. The germline V gene has CDR1 SEHNR and CDR2 FQNEAQ (reference sequence). The V and J ends lost 5 bases and 4 bases respectively, with 20 bases between them. CDR3 sequence (DNA): TGTGCCAGCAGCACAGACACGGCGACGCTGCGAGAGACCCAGTACTTC. As protein: CASSTDTATLRETQYF.

The genes are TRBV5-4 and TRBJ1-2; 8 nucleotides line up with TRBD1. This CDR3 has 13 amino acids. CDR1 is SGHNT and CDR2 is YYREEE in the germline V gene (reference sequence). The ends lost 3 bases at V and 3 bases at J; junction bases unmatched: 1. The CDR3 reads CASSSTGDYGYTF. CDR3 coding DNA: TGTGCCAGCAGCTCGACAGGGGACTATGGCTACACCTTC. Variable domain in full (rest from reference TRBV5-4 and TRBJ1-2): ETGVTQSPTHLIKTRGQQVTLRCSSQSGHNTVSWYQQALGQGPQFIFQYYREEENGRGNFPPRFSGLQFPNYSSELNVNALELDDSALYLCASSSTGDYGYTFGSGTRLTVV.

This clone has just a few counts. The chain recombines TRBV5-4 with TRBJ1-4; no definite D call. V was trimmed by 4 bases and J by 0 bases, leaving 13 bases between them. The CDR3 sequence is 16 residues long. CDR1 is SGHNT and CDR2 is YYREEE in the germline V gene (reference sequence). The CDR3 is CASSRRGGATNEKLFF. CDR3 nucleotides: TGTGCCAGCAGCCGCCGTGGCGGTGCAACTAATGAAAAACTGTTTTTT.

The CDR3 DNA follows: TGTGCCAGCAGCTCTAATGACAGGGCGGTTGAAAAACTGTTTTTT. Translated, it gives CASSSNDRAVEKLFF. This chain uses TRBV11-2 with TRBJ1-4, with 7 bases aligning to TRBD1. The V gene's germline CDR1 is SGHAT and CDR2 FQNNGV. This CDR3 region has 15 residues. With 4 bases clipped from V and 7 bases from J, the junction kept 9 bases outside the gene matches.

The chain is built from TRBV9 and TRBJ2-7; D is perhaps TRBD2 (6 bases). Germline CDR1 and CDR2: SGDLS and YYNGEE. The CDR3 extends over 14 amino acids. The V and J ends lost 4 bases and 6 bases respectively, with 17 bases between them. Here the CDR3 DNA reads TGTGCCAGCAGCTCCACGGGGACTTGGGGCGAGCAGTACTTC. Its protein is CASSSTGTWGEQYF.

This rearrangement joins TRBV7-9 to TRBJ1-4; D gene ambiguous. The length of the CDR3 is 14 residues. The germline V gene has CDR1 SEHNR and CDR2 FQNEAQ (reference sequence). V was shortened by 3 bases and J by 2 bases, with 7 bases between the two germline ends. This CDR3 is CASSFVTTNEKLFF. The CDR3 DNA reads TGTGCCAGCAGCTTCGTTACTACTAATGAAAAACTGTTTTTT.

This clone was seen just once. This chain links TRBV5-6 with TRBJ1-4, with D perhaps TRBD1 (6 bases). Trimming pared 3 bases from V and 0 bases from J, leaving 12 bases between. Germline lookup yields CDR1 SGHDT and CDR2 YYEEEE. This CDR3 contains 16 residues. CDR3 loop: CASSSTRTATNEKLFF. The CDR3 DNA sequence: TGTGCCAGCAGCTCTACCCGGACAGCAACTAATGAAAAACTGTTTTTT.

This sequence joins TRBV13 and TRBJ1-5; D possibly corresponds to TRBD1 (5 bases). CDR1 PRHDT and CDR2 FYEKMQ come from the germline V gene (reference sequence). This CDR3 has 12 amino acids. V was cut by 3 bases and J by 7 bases, with 7 bases left in between. The CDR3 protein is CASSFQGQPQHF. The DNA for the CDR3 is TGTGCCAGCAGCTTTCAGGGACAGCCCCAGCATTTT.

This chain uses TRBV5-6 with TRBJ1-4; D is unclear. Germline loops: CDR1 SGHDT, CDR2 YYEEEE. The CDR3 totals 17 residues. V lost 4 bases, J lost 0 bases, and 16 bases lay in between. CDR3: CASSPGRRRTTNEKLFF. The DNA of the CDR3 is TGTGCCAGCAGCCCGGGCCGGAGGAGGACAACTAATGAAAAACTGTTTTTT.

The chain links TRBV10-3 to TRBJ1-4, with unresolved D. The germline CDR1 and CDR2 sequences are ENHRY and SYGVKD. V was pared by 5 bases and J by 0 bases, with 10 bases between. CDR3 length equals 15 residues. The CDR3: CAISNSHATNEKLFF. In DNA, the CDR3 is TGTGCCATCAGTAATTCACACGCAACTAATGAAAAACTGTTTTTT.

The chain links TRBV27 to TRBJ2-1, with 7 bases aligning to TRBD1. V was clipped by 4 bases and J by 3 bases; unmatched bases: 9. This CDR3 contains 16 residues. Germline V gene sequence: CDR1 MNHEY, CDR2 SMNVEV (reference sequence). The CDR3 spells CASSSIDRAGYNEQFF. The CDR3 nucleotides are TGTGCCAGCAGTTCAATCGACAGGGCAGGCTACAATGAGCAGTTCTTC.

The J gene is TRBJ2-7, the V gene TRBV15, with TRBD1 matching 7 bases. The CDR3 totals 18 residues. The J segment lost 7 bases and the V segment lost 1 base, leaving 19 bases of the junction unmatched. Germline assignment: CDR1 LNHNV and CDR2 YYDKDF (reference sequence). The CDR3 nucleotides read TGTGCCACCAGCAGAGTGGTGGGTTTTGGGACAGCGAAGGGGGAGCAGTACTTC. This sequence encodes CATSRVVGFGTAKGEQYF.